The TCR beta chain described here comes from a study of blood T cell repertoires in COVID-19. For the study at large: The United States, Italy and Spain supplied acute and convalescent COVID-19 samples.

V trimming: 4 bases; J trimming: 7 bases; junction bases outside the gene matches: 8. From germline, CDR1 is SGDLS and CDR2 YYNGEE. The length of the CDR3 is 14 residues. Clones were sequenced by immunoSEQ multiplex PCR, and TCRdb holds only the in-frame ones, with some missing. The table has 300,000 or so clones, around four fifths seen once. V gene TRBV9 combines with J gene TRBJ2-7; 10 bases are a match to TRBD1. The sequence was collected from a woman in her forties or fifties with active or convalescent COVID-19. Sequencing was performed on peripheral blood. CDR3 in amino acids: CASSTGTGAGEQYF. In nucleotides, the CDR3 is TGTGCCAGCAGCACCGGGACAGGGGCAGGAGAGCAGTACTTC.